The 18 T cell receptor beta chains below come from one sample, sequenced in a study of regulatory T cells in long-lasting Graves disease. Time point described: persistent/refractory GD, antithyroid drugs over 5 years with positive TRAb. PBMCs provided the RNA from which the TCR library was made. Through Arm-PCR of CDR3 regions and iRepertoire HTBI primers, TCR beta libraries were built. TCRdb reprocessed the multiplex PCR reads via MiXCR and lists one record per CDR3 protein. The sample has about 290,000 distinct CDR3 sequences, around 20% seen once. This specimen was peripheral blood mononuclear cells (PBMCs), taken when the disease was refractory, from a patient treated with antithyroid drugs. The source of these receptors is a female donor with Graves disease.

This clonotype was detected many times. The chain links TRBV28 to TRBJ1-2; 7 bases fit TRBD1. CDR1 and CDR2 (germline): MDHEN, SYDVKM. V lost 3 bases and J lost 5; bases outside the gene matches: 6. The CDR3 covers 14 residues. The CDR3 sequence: CASSLDRLGYGYTF. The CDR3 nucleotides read TGTGCCAGCAGTTTGGACAGGCTAGGATATGGCTACACCTTC.

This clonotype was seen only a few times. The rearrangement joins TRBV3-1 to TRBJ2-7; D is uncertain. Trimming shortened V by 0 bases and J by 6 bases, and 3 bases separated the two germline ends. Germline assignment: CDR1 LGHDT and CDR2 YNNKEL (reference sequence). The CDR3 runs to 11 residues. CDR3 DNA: TGTGCCAGCAGCCAAGAACTCGAGCAGTACTTC. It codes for CASSQELEQYF.

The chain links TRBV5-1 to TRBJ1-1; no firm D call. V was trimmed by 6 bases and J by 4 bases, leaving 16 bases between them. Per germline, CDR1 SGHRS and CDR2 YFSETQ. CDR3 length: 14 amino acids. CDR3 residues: CASTSTGESTEAFF. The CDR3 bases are TGCGCCAGCACCTCGACCGGGGAGAGCACTGAAGCTTTCTTT. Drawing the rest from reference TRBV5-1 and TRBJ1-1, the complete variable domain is KAGVTQTPRYLIKTRGQQVTLSCSPISGHRSVSWYQQTPGQGLQFLFEYFSETQRNKGNFPGRFSGRQFSNSRSEMNVSTLELGDSALYLCASTSTGESTEAFFGQGTRLTVV.

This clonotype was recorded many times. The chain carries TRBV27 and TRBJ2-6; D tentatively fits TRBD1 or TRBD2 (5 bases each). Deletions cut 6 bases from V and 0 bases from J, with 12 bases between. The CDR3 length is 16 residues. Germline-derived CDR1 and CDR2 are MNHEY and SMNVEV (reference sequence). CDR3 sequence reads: CASRRDGHSGANVLTF. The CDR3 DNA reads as TGTGCCAGCAGACGGGACGGACACTCTGGGGCCAACGTCCTGACTTTC.

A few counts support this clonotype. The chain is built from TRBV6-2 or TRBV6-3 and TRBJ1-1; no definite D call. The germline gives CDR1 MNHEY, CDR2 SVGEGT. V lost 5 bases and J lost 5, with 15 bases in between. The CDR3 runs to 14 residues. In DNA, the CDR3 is TGTGCCAGCAGTACCTTGGGCACTGGGACTGAAGCTTTCTTT. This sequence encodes CASSTLGTGTEAFF.

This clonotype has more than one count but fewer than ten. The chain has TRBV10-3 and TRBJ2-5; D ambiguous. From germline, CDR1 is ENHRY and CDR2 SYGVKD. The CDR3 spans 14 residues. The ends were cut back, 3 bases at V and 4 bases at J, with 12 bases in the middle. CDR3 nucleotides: TGTGCCATCAGTGAATTAGGCAGTTCAGAGACCCAGTACTTC. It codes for CAISELGSSETQYF.

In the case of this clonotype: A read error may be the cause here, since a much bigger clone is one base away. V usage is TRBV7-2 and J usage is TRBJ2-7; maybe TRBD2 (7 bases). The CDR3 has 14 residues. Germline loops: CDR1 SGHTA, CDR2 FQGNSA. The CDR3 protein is CAGSLGAGDGEQYF. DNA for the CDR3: TGTGCCGGCAGCTTGGGGGCGGGAGATGGGGAGCAGTACTTC. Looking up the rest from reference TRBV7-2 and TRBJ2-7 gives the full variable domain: GAGVSQSPSNKVTEKGKDVELRCDPISGHTALYWYRQSLGQGLEFLIYFQGNSAPDKSGLPSDRFSAERTGGSVSTLTIQRTQQEDSAVYLCAGSLGAGDGEQYFGPGTRLTVT.

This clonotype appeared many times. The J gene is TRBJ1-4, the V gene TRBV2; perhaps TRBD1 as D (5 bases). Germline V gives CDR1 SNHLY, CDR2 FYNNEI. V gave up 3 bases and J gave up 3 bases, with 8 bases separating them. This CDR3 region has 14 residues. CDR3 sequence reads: CASSDRVANEKLFF. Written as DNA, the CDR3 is TGTGCCAGCAGTGACAGGGTAGCTAATGAAAAACTGTTTTTT.

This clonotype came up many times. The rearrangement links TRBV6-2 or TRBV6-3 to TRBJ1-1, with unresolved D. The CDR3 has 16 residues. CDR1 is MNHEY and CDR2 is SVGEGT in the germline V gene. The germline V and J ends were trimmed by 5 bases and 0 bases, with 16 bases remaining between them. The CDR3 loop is CASSRLEGRVNTEAFF. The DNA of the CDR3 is TGTGCCAGCAGTCGCCTTGAAGGAAGAGTGAACACTGAAGCTTTCTTT.

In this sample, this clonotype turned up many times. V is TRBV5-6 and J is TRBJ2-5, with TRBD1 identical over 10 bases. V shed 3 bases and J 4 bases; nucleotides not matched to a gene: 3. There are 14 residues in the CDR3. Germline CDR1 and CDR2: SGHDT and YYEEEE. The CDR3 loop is CASSWDRGGETQYF. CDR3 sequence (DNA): TGTGCCAGCAGCTGGGACAGGGGAGGAGAGACCCAGTACTTC.

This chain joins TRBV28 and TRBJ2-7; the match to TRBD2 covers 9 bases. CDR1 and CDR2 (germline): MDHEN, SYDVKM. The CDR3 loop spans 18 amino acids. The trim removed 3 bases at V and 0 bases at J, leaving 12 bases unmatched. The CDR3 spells CASSFPPISGSGSYEQYF. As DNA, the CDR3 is TGTGCCAGCAGTTTCCCCCCGATTAGCGGGAGTGGCTCCTACGAGCAGTACTTC.

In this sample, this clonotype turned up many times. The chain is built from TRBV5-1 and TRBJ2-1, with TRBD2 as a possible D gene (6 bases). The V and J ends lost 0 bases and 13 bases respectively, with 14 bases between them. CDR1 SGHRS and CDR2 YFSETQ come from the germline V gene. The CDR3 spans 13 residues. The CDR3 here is CASSLVGGGVQFF. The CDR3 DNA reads TGCGCCAGCAGCTTGGTAGGTGGAGGGGTCCAGTTCTTC.

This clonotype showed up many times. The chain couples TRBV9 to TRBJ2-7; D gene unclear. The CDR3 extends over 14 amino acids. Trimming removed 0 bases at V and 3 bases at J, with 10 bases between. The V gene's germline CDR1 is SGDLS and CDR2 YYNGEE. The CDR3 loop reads CASSVGIVGYEQYF. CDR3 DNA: TGTGCCAGCAGCGTAGGGATAGTGGGCTACGAGCAGTACTTC.

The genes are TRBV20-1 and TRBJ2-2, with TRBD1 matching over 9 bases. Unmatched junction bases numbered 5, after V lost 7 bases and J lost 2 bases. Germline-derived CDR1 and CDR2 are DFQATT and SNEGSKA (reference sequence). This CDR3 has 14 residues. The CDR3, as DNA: TGCAGTGGGAGGACAGGGGAAAACACCGGGGAGCTGTTTTTT. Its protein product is CSGRTGENTGELFF.

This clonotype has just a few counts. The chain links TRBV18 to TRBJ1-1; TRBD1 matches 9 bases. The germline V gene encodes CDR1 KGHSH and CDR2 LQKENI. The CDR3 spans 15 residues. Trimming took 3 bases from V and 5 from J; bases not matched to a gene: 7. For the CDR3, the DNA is TGTGCCAGCTCACCCCGGGACAGGGTTCAGACTGAAGCTTTCTTT. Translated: CASSPRDRVQTEAFF.

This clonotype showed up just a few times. The CDR3 is CSARTSSSDYGYTF. The CDR3 DNA follows: TGCAGTGCAAGAACCAGCTCTTCAGACTATGGCTACACCTTC. The chain carries TRBV20-1 and TRBJ1-2; no firm D call. V was trimmed by 6 bases and J by 3 bases, leaving 17 bases between them. Looked up from germline, CDR1 is DFQATT and CDR2 is SNEGSKA (reference sequence). The CDR3 covers 14 residues.

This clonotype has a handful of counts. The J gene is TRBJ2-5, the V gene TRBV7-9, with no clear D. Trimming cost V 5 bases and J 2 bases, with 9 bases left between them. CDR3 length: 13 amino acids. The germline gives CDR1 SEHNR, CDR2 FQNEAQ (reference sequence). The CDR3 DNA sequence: TGTGCCAGCAGCACGGACCTTCAAGAGACCCAGTACTTC. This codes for CASSTDLQETQYF.

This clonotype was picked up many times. The CDR3 sequence is CATKTVTGELFF. The CDR3 nucleotides read TGTGCCACTAAGACAGTCACCGGGGAGCTGTTTTTT. The chain joins TRBV28 to TRBJ2-2, with D perhaps matching TRBD1 (5 bases). V lost 10 bases and J 4 bases, leaving 10 bases between the germline ends. Per germline, CDR1 MDHEN and CDR2 SYDVKM. The CDR3 covers 12 residues.